The 7 T cell receptor beta chains below were found in one sample sequenced in a study of T cell changes during pregnancy in multiple sclerosis. Produced via immunoSEQ multiplex PCR; TCRdb's table is partial and in-frame only. Of about 75,000 clones detected, around 90% appear once; the ten largest clones hold around 0.9%. Sequencing was performed on peripheral blood, taken in the first trimester of pregnancy. Receptors originate from a female donor in good health, enrolled as a control in a pregnancy study.

V gene TRBV5-1 combines with J gene TRBJ2-5; possibly TRBD2 for D (6 bases). This CDR3 region has 13 residues. V was pared by 2 bases and J by 6 bases, with 11 bases between. In germline, CDR1 is SGHRS, CDR2 YFSETQ. In nucleotides, the CDR3 is TGCGCCAGCAGCTTAGGAGGGCCTAAGACCCAGTACTTC. Encoded protein: CASSLGGPKTQYF.

J is TRBJ1-6 and V is TRBV6-5, with D perhaps TRBD1 (6 bases). Between the trimmed V and J ends, which lost 0 bases and 10 bases, there was a span of 13 bases. The CDR3 covers 15 residues. The V gene's germline CDR1 is MNHEY and CDR2 SVGAGI. CDR3 sequence reads: CASSYSTGTESPLHF. The CDR3 bases are TGTGCCAGCAGTTACTCCACAGGGACGGAATCACCCCTCCACTTT.

The chain couples TRBV5-1 to TRBJ1-1; perhaps TRBD1 as D (5 bases). Trimming cost V 5 bases and J 5 bases, with 13 bases left between them. The CDR3 sequence is 13 residues long. CDR1 is SGHRS and CDR2 is YFSETQ in the germline V gene. Here the CDR3 reads CASRPTVGTEAFF. CDR3 DNA sequence: TGCGCCAGCAGGCCGACAGTAGGGACTGAAGCTTTCTTT.

This clone was seen a few times. The V call is TRBV7-2, the J call TRBJ2-3; TRBD2 aligns across 12 bases. Germline CDR1 and CDR2: SGHTA and FQGNSA. V was clipped by 4 bases and J by 6 bases; unmatched bases: 5. This CDR3 has 15 residues. CDR3 nucleotides: TGTGCCAGCAGCTCTAGCGGGAGGGCCAGGGATACGCAGTATTTT. Its translation: CASSSSGRARDTQYF.

The rearrangement links TRBV20-1 to TRBJ1-2; D gene ambiguous. In germline, CDR1 is DFQATT, CDR2 SNEGSKA (reference sequence). V gave up 3 bases and J gave up 4 bases, with 6 bases separating them. This CDR3 contains 11 residues. Written as DNA, the CDR3 is TGCAGTGCTAGTCCCAGCTATGGCTACACCTTC. It is translated as CSASPSYGYTF.

The chain uses TRBV5-1 and TRBJ2-5, with a tentative D call TRBD1 (6 bases). CDR1 SGHRS and CDR2 YFSETQ come from the germline V gene. The CDR3 consists of 14 residues. Trimming took off 0 bases at V and 3 bases at J, with 9 bases between the two ends. This CDR3 is CASSLGQDKETQYF. The CDR3 region has the DNA TGCGCCAGCAGCTTGGGACAGGATAAAGAGACCCAGTACTTC.

The V call is TRBV25-1, the J call TRBJ2-3; the match to TRBD1 covers 9 bases. Germline values: CDR1 MGHDK, CDR2 SYGVNS. The CDR3 runs to 17 residues. The junction had 13 bases not matched to a gene; V was cut back by 6 bases and J by 3 bases. The CDR3 nucleotides are TGTGCCAGCAGCCCAAGAGGGGGGACAGGGTGGACAGATACGCAGTATTTT. This codes for CASSPRGGTGWTDTQYF.